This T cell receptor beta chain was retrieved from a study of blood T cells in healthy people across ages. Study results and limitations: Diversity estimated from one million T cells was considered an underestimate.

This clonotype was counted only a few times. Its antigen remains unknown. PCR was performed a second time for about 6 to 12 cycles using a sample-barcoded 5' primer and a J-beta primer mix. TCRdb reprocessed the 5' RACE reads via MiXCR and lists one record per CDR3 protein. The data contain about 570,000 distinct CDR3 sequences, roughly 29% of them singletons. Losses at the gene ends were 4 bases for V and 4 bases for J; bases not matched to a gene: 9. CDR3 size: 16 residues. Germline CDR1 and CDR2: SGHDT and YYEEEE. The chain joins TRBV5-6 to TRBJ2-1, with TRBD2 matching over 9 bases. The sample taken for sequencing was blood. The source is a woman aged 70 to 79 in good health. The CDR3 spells CASSPRLAGPYNEQFF. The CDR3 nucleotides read TGTGCCAGCAGCCCTCGGCTAGCGGGGCCATACAATGAGCAGTTCTTC.